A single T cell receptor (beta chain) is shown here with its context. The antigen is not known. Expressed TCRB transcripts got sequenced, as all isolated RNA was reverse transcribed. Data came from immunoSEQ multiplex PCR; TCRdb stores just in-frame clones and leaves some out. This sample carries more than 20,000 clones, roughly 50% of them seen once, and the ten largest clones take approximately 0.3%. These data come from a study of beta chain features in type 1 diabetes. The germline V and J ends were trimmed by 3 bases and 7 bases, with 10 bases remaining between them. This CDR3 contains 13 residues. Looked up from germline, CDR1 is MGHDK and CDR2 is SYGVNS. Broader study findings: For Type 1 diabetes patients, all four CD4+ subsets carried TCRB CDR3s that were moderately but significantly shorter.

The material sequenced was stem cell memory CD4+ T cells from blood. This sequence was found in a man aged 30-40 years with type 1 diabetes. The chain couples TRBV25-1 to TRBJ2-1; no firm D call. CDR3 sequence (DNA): TGTGCCAGCAGTGATCGCCCCGGGAATGAGCAGTTCTTC. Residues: CASSDRPGNEQFF.